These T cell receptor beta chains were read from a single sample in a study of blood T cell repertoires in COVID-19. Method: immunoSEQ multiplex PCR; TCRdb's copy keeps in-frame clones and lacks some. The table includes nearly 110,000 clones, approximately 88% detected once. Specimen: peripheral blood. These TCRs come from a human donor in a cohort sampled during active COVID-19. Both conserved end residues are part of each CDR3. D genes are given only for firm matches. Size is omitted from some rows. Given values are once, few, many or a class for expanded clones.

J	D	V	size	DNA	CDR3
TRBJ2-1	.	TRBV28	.	TGTGCCAGCACCTTCTATAGGGGTGCTAATGAGCAGTTCTTC	CASTFYRGANEQFF
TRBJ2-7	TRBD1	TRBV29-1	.	TGCAGCGCCGGACAGGGGGCAATGGGGCTCGAGCAGTACTTC	CSAGQGAMGLEQYF
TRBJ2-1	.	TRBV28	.	TGTGCCAGCAGTCCGATAGCGGAGAGCTCCTACAATGAGCAGTTCTTC	CASSPIAESSYNEQFF
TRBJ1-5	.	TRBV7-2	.	TGTGCCAGCAGCTTAGAACACGTCAATCAGCCCCAGCATTTT	CASSLEHVNQPQHF
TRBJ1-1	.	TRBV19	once	TGTGCCAGTAGGGGACACATGAACACTGAAGCTTTCTTT	CASRGHMNTEAFF
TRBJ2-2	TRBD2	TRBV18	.	TGTGCCAGCTCACACTCTAGCGGGAGAAACACCGGGGAGCTGTTTTTT	CASSHSSGRNTGELFF
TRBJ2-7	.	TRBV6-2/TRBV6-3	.	TGTGCCAGCAGTTACGAGGGATACAGCTCCTACGAGCAGTACTTC	CASSYEGYSSYEQYF
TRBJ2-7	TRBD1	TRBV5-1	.	TGCGCCAGCAACCCCGGGACAGGGGCCTACGAGCAGTACTTC	CASNPGTGAYEQYF
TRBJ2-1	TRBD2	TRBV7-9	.	TGTGCCAGCAGCTTTGGGAGCGGGAGCGGGTACAATGAGCAGTTCTTC	CASSFGSGSGYNEQFF
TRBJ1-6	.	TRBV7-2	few	TGTGCCAGCAGCTTAGACCCGGTCTATAATTCACCCCTCCACTTT	CASSLDPVYNSPLHF
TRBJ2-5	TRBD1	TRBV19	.	TGTGCCAGTAGACGCACAGGGGAAGAGACCCAGTACTTC	CASRRTGEETQYF
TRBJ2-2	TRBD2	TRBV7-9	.	TGTGCCAGCAGCTCTGATGGGACTAGCGGGAGTGCCGGGGAGCTGTTTTTT	CASSSDGTSGSAGELFF
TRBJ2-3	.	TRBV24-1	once	TGTGCCACCAGTGACGGGGGGCGAGATACGCAGTATTTT	CATSDGGRDTQYF
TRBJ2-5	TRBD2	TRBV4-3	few	TGCGCCAGCAGCCAAGGACTAGCGGGTTCTGGGTCACAAGAGACCCAGTACTTC	CASSQGLAGSGSQETQYF
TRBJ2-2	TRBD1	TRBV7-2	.	TGTGCCAGCAGCCTACAGGGGGCGAACACCGGGGAGCTGTTTTTT	CASSLQGANTGELFF
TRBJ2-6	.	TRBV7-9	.	TGTGCCAGCCTTCTCCCTGGGGCCAACGTCCTGACTTTC	CASLLPGANVLTF
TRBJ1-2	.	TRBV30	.	TGTGCCTGGTACGGGATTCTAGATGGCTACACCTTC	CAWYGILDGYTF
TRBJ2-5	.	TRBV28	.	TGTGCCAGCAGTTCCACCGGGACTTGGGAGACCCAGTACTTC	CASSSTGTWETQYF
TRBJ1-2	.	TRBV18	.	TGTGCCAGCTCACCGAGCAGGAACTATGGCTACACCTTC	CASSPSRNYGYTF
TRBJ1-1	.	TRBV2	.	TGTGCCAGCAGTGGCCGGGGGGGCACTGAAGCTTTCTTT	CASSGRGGTEAFF
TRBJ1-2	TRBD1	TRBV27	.	TGTGCCAGCAGTTCGACAGGGGGCTCCTATGGCTACACCTTC	CASSSTGGSYGYTF
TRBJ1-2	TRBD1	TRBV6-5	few	TGTGCCAGCAGCCGACAGGGTTTGGGCTACACCTTC	CASSRQGLGYTF
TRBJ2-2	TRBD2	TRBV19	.	TGTGCCAGTAGCAATTATATTGGACTAGCCCGGGAGCTGTTTTTT	CASSNYIGLARELFF
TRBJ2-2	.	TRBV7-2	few	TGTGCCAGCAGCACTGAGAGGAGGGCCGCGAACACCGGGGAGCTGTTTTTT	CASSTERRAANTGELFF
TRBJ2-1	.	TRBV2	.	TGTGCCAGCGGCGGCCTCCTTGGTGCGAATGAGCAGTTCTTC	CASGGLLGANEQFF
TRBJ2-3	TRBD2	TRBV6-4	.	TGTGCCAGCAGTTCGGGACTAGGGGCAGATACGCAGTATTTT	CASSSGLGADTQYF
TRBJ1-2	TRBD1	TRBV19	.	TGTGCCAGTAGTACCAGACAGGGCGGTGGCTACACCTTC	CASSTRQGGGYTF
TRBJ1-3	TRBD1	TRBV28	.	TGTGCCAGCAGCACAGGGGTTGGGGGAAACACCATATATTTT	CASSTGVGGNTIYF
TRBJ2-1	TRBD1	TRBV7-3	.	TGTGCCAGCAGCTTAAAAGAGGGACGGGAAGGGGGCGATGAGCAGTTCTTC	CASSLKEGREGGDEQFF
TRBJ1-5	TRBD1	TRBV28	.	TGTGCCAGCTTACCAGGGGGCGTCCAGCCCCAGCATTTT	CASLPGGVQPQHF
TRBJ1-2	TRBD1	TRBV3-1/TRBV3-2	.	TGTGCCAGCAGTCGTACTTCAGGGGGTACTGGCTACACCTTC	CASSRTSGGTGYTF
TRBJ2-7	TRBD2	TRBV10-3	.	TGTGCCACTCCGGGACTAGCGGCCTACGAGCAGTACTTC	CATPGLAAYEQYF
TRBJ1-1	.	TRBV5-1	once	TGCGCCAGCAGCTTGGACGGTCAAGGGGCTGGCACTGAAGCTTTCTTT	CASSLDGQGAGTEAFF
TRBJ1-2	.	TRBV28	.	TGTGCCAGCAGTTTCCCCCCCCCGGACTATGGCTACACCTTC	CASSFPPPDYGYTF
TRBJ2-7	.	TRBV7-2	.	TGTGCCAGCAGCTTATCGAGCTCCAAATCGGACGAGCAGTACTTC	CASSLSSSKSDEQYF
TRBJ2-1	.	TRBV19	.	TGTGCCAGTAGTATAGCCCTTAGATATGAGCAGTTCTTC	CASSIALRYEQFF
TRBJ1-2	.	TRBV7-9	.	TGTGCCAGCAGCGCGGTTCTTACCTATGGCTACACCTTC	CASSAVLTYGYTF
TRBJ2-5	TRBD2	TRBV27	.	TGTGCCAGCAGTCCGCTTAGCGGGAGCTCCCAAGAGACCCAGTACTTC	CASSPLSGSSQETQYF
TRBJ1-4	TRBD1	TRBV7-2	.	TGTGCCAGCAGCTTAATGGGACAGGGGTCTGAAAAACTGTTTTTT	CASSLMGQGSEKLFF
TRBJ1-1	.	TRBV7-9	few	TGTGCCAGCAGCTTAGGGCAGATGAACACTGAAGCTTTCTTT	CASSLGQMNTEAFF
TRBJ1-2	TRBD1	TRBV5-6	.	TGTGCCAGCAGCCTACCCCCCGGGACAGCACCCTATGGCTACACCTTC	CASSLPPGTAPYGYTF
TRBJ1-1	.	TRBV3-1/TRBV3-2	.	TGTGCCAGCAGCCAAGGACTGCAGAACACTGAAGCTTTCTTT	CASSQGLQNTEAFF
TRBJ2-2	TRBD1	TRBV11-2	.	TGTGCCAGCAGCTTAGTTGCCGGGACAGGGGGTACCGGGGAGCTGTTTTTT	CASSLVAGTGGTGELFF
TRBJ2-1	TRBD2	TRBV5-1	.	TGCGCCAGCAGTCTCATCCCGGGACTAGCGGGAGGACCCAATGAGCAGTTCTTC	CASSLIPGLAGGPNEQFF
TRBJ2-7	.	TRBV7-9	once	TGTGCCAGCAGCAGGGACACTACCTACGAGCAGTACTTC	CASSRDTTYEQYF
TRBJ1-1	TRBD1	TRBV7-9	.	TGTGCCAGCACCATGGGACAGCCCAACACTGAAGCTTTCTTT	CASTMGQPNTEAFF
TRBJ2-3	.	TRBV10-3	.	TGTGCCATGGGGGGAGACTCCTTCGCAGATACGCAGTATTTT	CAMGGDSFADTQYF
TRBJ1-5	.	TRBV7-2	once	TGTGCCAGCAGCTTACTTTATCAGCCCCAGCATTTT	CASSLLYQPQHF
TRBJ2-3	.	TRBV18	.	TGTGCCAGCTCACCATCACAGGAAAGCACAGATACGCAGTATTTT	CASSPSQESTDTQYF
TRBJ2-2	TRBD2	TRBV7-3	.	TGTGCCAGCAGCTCGGGACTAGCGGGAGCTGGGACCGGGGAGCTGTTTTTT	CASSSGLAGAGTGELFF
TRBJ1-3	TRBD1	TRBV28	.	TGTGCCAGCAGTCGAACAGGACAGGGGGCAGGAAACACCATATATTTT	CASSRTGQGAGNTIYF
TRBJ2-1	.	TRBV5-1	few	TGCGCCAGCAGCTTGGGAGGACAGAACTACAATGAGCAGTTCTTC	CASSLGGQNYNEQFF
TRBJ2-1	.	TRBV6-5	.	TGTGCCAGCAGTTCCGGGGCCTCCGGGGGTGAGCAGTTCTTC	CASSSGASGGEQFF
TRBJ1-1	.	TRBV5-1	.	TGCGCCAGCAACGATCCTTCTTATGACAGCAACACTGAAGCTTTCTTT	CASNDPSYDSNTEAFF
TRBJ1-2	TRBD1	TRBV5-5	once	TGTGCCAGCAGCCCAGACAGGGTGGCTTGGTATGGCTACACCTTC	CASSPDRVAWYGYTF
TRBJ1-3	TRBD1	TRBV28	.	TGTGCCAGCAGGTACAGGGGGGCTGGAAACACCATATATTTT	CASRYRGAGNTIYF
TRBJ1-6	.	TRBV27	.	TGTGCCAGCAGTTTATCGGCGGCCAACTCCTATAATTCACCCCTCCACTTT	CASSLSAANSYNSPLHF
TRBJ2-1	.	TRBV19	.	TGTGCCAGTAGTATAGATGGTTACGGGGGAACTAGGAATGAGCAGTTCTTC	CASSIDGYGGTRNEQFF
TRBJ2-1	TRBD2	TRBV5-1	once	TGCGCCAGCAGCTTGGCCGATTTACTAGCGGGTAATGAGCAGTTCTTC	CASSLADLLAGNEQFF
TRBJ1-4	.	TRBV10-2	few	TGCGCCAGCAGTACAGGTGCTGAAAAACTGTTTTTT	CASSTGAEKLFF